This is a list of T cell receptor beta chains from one sample in a study of T cells in localized non-small cell lung cancer. The data were produced by immunoSEQ multiplex PCR, yet TCRdb's version contains in-frame clones alone and is incomplete. The sample lists approximately 10,000 clones, 90% to 95% occurring once. This specimen consisted of peripheral blood, obtained before any cancer treatment. The receptors originated from a male donor at least 60 years old with stage III lung adenocarcinoma. Each CDR3 is given with its conserved first and last residue. The D gene is left open where the match is weak. Clone size, where shown, is once, few, many, or a class for clones that have expanded.

V gene	CDR3 length	D gene	J gene	clone size	CDR3 protein	CDR3 DNA
TRBV30	12	.	TRBJ2-7	once	CAWSVETYEQYF	TGTGCCTGGAGTGTAGAAACCTACGAGCAGTACTTC
TRBV18	14	TRBD1	TRBJ2-7	.	CASSQGQSSYEQYF	TGTGCCAGCTCACAGGGACAGAGCTCCTACGAGCAGTACTTC
TRBV19	14	TRBD1	TRBJ2-7	.	CASSVRDRRYEQYF	TGTGCCAGTAGTGTCCGGGACAGGCGCTACGAGCAGTACTTC
TRBV5-8	14	TRBD1	TRBJ1-5	once	CASRLTGFNQPQHF	TGTGCCAGCAGGCTGACAGGGTTTAATCAGCCCCAGCATTTT
TRBV11-3	13	.	TRBJ2-1	.	CASSQGGSHEQFF	TGTGCCAGCAGTCAAGGGGGGTCGCATGAGCAGTTCTTC
TRBV2	11	.	TRBJ2-5	once	CASRLKETQYF	TGTGCCAGCAGACTAAAAGAGACCCAGTACTTC
TRBV7-9	15	.	TRBJ2-2	.	CASSVTGSLPGELFF	TGTGCCAGCAGCGTAACGGGGAGCTTACCCGGGGAGCTGTTTTTT
TRBV19	16	TRBD2	TRBJ2-5	few	CASSPGLAGELETQYF	TGTGCCAGTAGTCCGGGACTAGCGGGAGAGTTAGAGACCCAGTACTTC
TRBV11-2	13	.	TRBJ2-5	.	CASSLSLVETQYF	TGTGCCAGCAGCTTAAGTCTTGTTGAGACCCAGTACTTC
TRBV5-1	15	TRBD2	TRBJ2-7	.	CASSSTSGRDNEQYF	TGCGCCAGCAGCTCCACTAGCGGGAGGGACAACGAGCAGTACTTC
TRBV6-1	13	.	TRBJ2-7	.	CASSGGVRDEQYF	TGTGCCAGCAGTGGAGGGGTTCGGGACGAGCAGTACTTC
TRBV4-2	15	.	TRBJ1-5	.	CASSQDPGGDQPQHF	TGTGCCAGCAGCCAAGATCCCGGGGGCGATCAGCCCCAGCATTTT
TRBV28	14	.	TRBJ1-5	.	CASSLRAGKAPQHF	TGTGCCAGCAGTTTAAGGGCAGGAAAGGCGCCCCAGCATTTT
TRBV19	16	.	TRBJ2-6	.	CASSIALGGVGNVLTF	TGTGCCAGTAGTATAGCCCTAGGAGGGGTTGGCAACGTCCTGACTTTC
TRBV5-4	15	TRBD1	TRBJ1-1	few	CASRDGQGWYTEAFF	TGTGCCAGCAGGGACGGACAGGGGTGGTACACTGAAGCTTTCTTT
TRBV7-2	15	TRBD1	TRBJ2-1	.	CASSLDRGTYNEQFF	TGTGCCAGCAGCTTGGACAGGGGCACCTACAATGAGCAGTTCTTC
TRBV5-1	14	.	TRBJ1-2	.	CATRQDNANYGYTF	TGCGCCACCCGACAGGACAATGCTAACTATGGCTACACCTTC
TRBV4-1	15	.	TRBJ2-1	.	CASSLLMVVGNEQFF	TGCGCCAGCAGCCTTCTGATGGTGGTAGGAAATGAGCAGTTCTTC
TRBV6-5	12	TRBD2	TRBJ2-7	.	CASRTSSYEQYF	TGTGCCAGCAGGACTAGCAGCTACGAGCAGTACTTC
TRBV5-1	14	.	TRBJ2-2	.	CASSPDVNTGELFF	TGCGCCAGCAGCCCGGATGTGAACACCGGGGAGCTGTTTTTT
TRBV6-5	15	TRBD2	TRBJ2-1	.	CASSYRGAGGNEQFF	TGTGCCAGCAGTTACCGCGGCGCGGGAGGTAATGAGCAGTTCTTC
TRBV5-1	14	TRBD2	TRBJ2-5	.	CASSSFGGSETQYF	TGCGCCAGCAGCTCGTTCGGCGGGAGCGAGACCCAGTACTTC
TRBV7-2	14	.	TRBJ1-3	.	CASSSQGTGNTIYF	TGTGCCAGCAGCTCTCAGGGCACTGGAAACACCATATATTTT
TRBV4-1	14	.	TRBJ1-2	.	CASSQAISNYGYTF	TGCGCCAGCAGCCAGGCTATCAGTAACTATGGCTACACCTTC
TRBV18	14	.	TRBJ1-2	few	CASSLPTESYGYTF	TGTGCCAGCTCACTCCCGACTGAAAGCTATGGCTACACCTTC
TRBV11-2	15	.	TRBJ2-5	.	CASSLTGTKQETQYF	TGTGCCAGCAGCTTAACCGGGACGAAGCAAGAGACCCAGTACTTC
TRBV30	15	TRBD1	TRBJ1-5	.	CAWKGQGLLNQPQHF	TGTGCCTGGAAAGGACAGGGTTTGTTAAATCAGCCCCAGCATTTT
TRBV7-2	18	.	TRBJ1-2	.	CASSGGRGGRLVGYGYTF	TGTGCCAGCAGCGGAGGAAGGGGAGGGCGGCTCGTGGGCTATGGCTACACCTTC
TRBV11-2	15	.	TRBJ2-2	.	CASSRGLAPTGELFF	TGTGCCAGCAGTCGAGGACTCGCCCCCACCGGGGAGCTGTTTTTT
TRBV5-1	14	.	TRBJ2-7	.	CASSLSTSSYEQYF	TGCGCCAGCAGCCTGTCAACCTCAAGCTACGAGCAGTACTTC
TRBV30	18	TRBD1	TRBJ2-7	.	CAWKRDRGPSGLLYEQYF	TGTGCCTGGAAACGGGACAGGGGGCCGAGTGGACTTCTCTACGAGCAGTACTTC
TRBV5-8	14	.	TRBJ1-2	.	CASIRGAFNYGYTF	TGTGCCAGCATAAGGGGCGCGTTCAACTATGGCTACACCTTC
TRBV28	17	TRBD1	TRBJ1-5	.	CASSPPGTDLSNQPQHF	TGTGCCAGCAGCCCCCCGGGGACAGACCTTAGCAATCAGCCCCAGCATTTT
TRBV5-1	14	.	TRBJ2-1	once	CASSLSTTYNEQFF	TGCGCCAGCAGCTTGTCGACTACATACAATGAGCAGTTCTTC
TRBV11-1	16	.	TRBJ2-7	.	CASSLGNGPRAGEQYF	TGTGCCAGCAGCTTAGGTAACGGTCCCAGGGCGGGCGAGCAGTACTTC
TRBV27	14	.	TRBJ2-3	.	CASSLYTNTDTQYF	TGTGCCAGCAGTTTATATACGAACACAGATACGCAGTATTTT
TRBV6-5	14	.	TRBJ1-5	.	CASSNGNRNQPQHF	TGTGCCAGCAGCAATGGGAATCGCAATCAGCCCCAGCATTTT
TRBV5-1	13	.	TRBJ2-7	.	CASSLGSNYEQYF	TGTGCCAGCAGCTTGGGCTCGAACTACGAGCAGTACTTC
TRBV14	15	TRBD1	TRBJ2-5	.	CASSPGGAAQETQYF	TGTGCCAGCAGCCCAGGGGGAGCGGCCCAAGAGACCCAGTACTTC
TRBV27	12	.	TRBJ1-3	.	CASRSPGNTIYF	TGTGCCAGCAGGTCCCCTGGAAACACCATATATTTT
TRBV30	15	.	TRBJ2-1	.	CAWSAPRGSYNEQFF	TGTGCCTGGAGTGCACCGAGGGGCTCCTACAATGAGCAGTTCTTC
TRBV2	14	.	TRBJ2-3	.	CASSDGGTADTQYF	TGTGCCAGCAGTGATGGCGGGACGGCAGATACGCAGTATTTT
TRBV13	14	.	TRBJ1-3	.	CASSLQGSGNTIYF	TGTGCCAGCAGCTTACAGGGCTCTGGAAACACCATATATTTT
TRBV6-1	15	TRBD2	TRBJ2-1	.	CASSEDNSGRFEQFF	TGTGCCAGCAGTGAAGACAATAGCGGGAGGTTTGAGCAGTTCTTC
TRBV28	20	.	TRBJ2-6	.	CASSPTLLSSPQTGANVLTF	TGTGCCAGCAGTCCGACCCTCCTATCCAGTCCCCAGACTGGGGCCAACGTCCTGACTTTC
TRBV19	14	.	TRBJ1-5	.	CAGNGGISNQPQHF	TGTGCCGGCAACGGGGGAATAAGCAATCAGCCCCAGCATTTT
TRBV5-1	14	TRBD1	TRBJ2-7	.	CASSWTGDASEQYF	TGCGCCAGCAGCTGGACAGGGGATGCAAGCGAGCAGTACTTC
TRBV5-8	16	TRBD1	TRBJ1-5	.	CASSPQQGMSNQPQHF	TGTGCCAGCAGCCCCCAACAGGGGATGAGCAATCAGCCCCAGCATTTT
TRBV30	14	.	TRBJ1-1	few	CAWRPTGTNTEAFF	TGTGCCTGGAGACCGACAGGAACGAACACTGAAGCTTTCTTT
TRBV30	13	TRBD2	TRBJ2-1	.	CAWSAGLELPQFF	TGTGCCTGGAGTGCGGGACTAGAGCTTCCTCAGTTCTTC